These 14 T cell receptor beta chains were all obtained from the same sample, sequenced in a study of T cells expressing NK-cell markers (dated by TCRdb to 2018 to 2021). The method behind the library was 5' RACE. This sample was sequenced with an Illumina HiSeq 2000. The reads underwent TCRdb reprocessing, giving one record for each CDR3 protein sequence and no DNA. The table kept for this sample lists a few hundred thousand distinct CDR3 sequences. The biggest ten clones account for about 0.39% of the sample. The material sequenced was blood T cells: a sorted CD56 or NKG2C T cell subset, CD4+ or CD8+ T cells, or bulk PBMC T cells (not recorded which). The receptors come from a young man in good health. Donor details come from another sample of the same person, matched by shared clones.

The chain joins TRBV20-1 to TRBJ1-3; TCRdb reports TRBD1, a call that lacks DNA to check it against. This CDR3 comprises 14 residues. Germline V gives CDR1 DFQATT, CDR2 SNEGSKA (reference sequence). The CDR3 sequence is CSAGDRDSGNTIYF.

The V and J genes are TRBV11-2 and TRBJ2-2; TCRdb proposes TRBD2, but this gene call is untestable without DNA. The CDR3 is made up of 19 amino acids. Germline-derived CDR1 and CDR2 are SGHAT and FQNNGV. The CDR3 protein is CASSLLRTSSIPNTGELFF.

The chain employs TRBV18 and TRBJ2-7; TCRdb's D call, TRBD2, is unchecked because there is no DNA. This CDR3 is 15 amino acids long. From germline, CDR1 is KGHSH and CDR2 LQKENI. CDR3: CASSPGRESSYEQYF.

This chain joins TRBV24-1 and TRBJ2-1. The CDR3 extends over 11 amino acids. Germline CDR1 and CDR2: KGHDR and SFDVKD. CDR3: CATSLNNEQFF.

The chain's CDR3 is CASSLEGGVQETQYF. V gene TRBV5-6 combines with J gene TRBJ2-5; TCRdb names TRBD1, which stays unverified in the absence of DNA. Germline CDR1 reads SGHDT; CDR2 reads YYEEEE. The CDR3 has 15 residues.

The chain employs TRBV12-3 or TRBV12-4 and TRBJ2-3; without DNA, the TCRdb call of TRBD1 cannot be checked. The CDR3 is 14 residues long. CDR3 loop: CASTWDSSWDTQYF.

V is TRBV6-2 or TRBV6-3 and J is TRBJ2-1; TCRdb indicates TRBD1, and absent DNA this call remains unverified. There are 15 residues in the CDR3. Germline lookup yields CDR1 MNHEY and CDR2 SVGEGT. The CDR3 reads CASSRMGQVGGEQFF.

The CDR3 sequence is CASSSDSGSSYNEQFF. The V gene is TRBV5-1, the J gene TRBJ2-1; TCRdb calls TRBD2, which cannot be checked without DNA. CDR1 is SGHRS and CDR2 is YFSETQ in the germline V gene. This CDR3 has 16 residues.

V gene TRBV7-2 combines with J gene TRBJ2-1; TCRdb designates TRBD1, a call that cannot be tested without DNA. This CDR3 has 17 amino acids. Germline V lookup: CDR1 SGHTA, CDR2 FQGNSA. CDR3 residues: CASSLVPGQGLYNEQFF.

V is TRBV28 and J is TRBJ2-1; as DNA is missing, the TRBD2 call by TCRdb cannot be tested. Germline V gene data show CDR1 as MDHEN and CDR2 as SYDVKM. This CDR3 region has 16 residues. CDR3 residues: CASSSGGAGESHEQFF.

The chain recombines TRBV21-1 with TRBJ2-1; TCRdb's D gene call, TRBD1, goes unchecked for lack of DNA. TRBV21-1 constitutes a pseudogene. This CDR3 contains 15 residues. The CDR3 region is CASSGSRVSYNEQFF.

The chain couples TRBV25-1 to TRBJ1-3; TCRdb indicates TRBD1, and absent DNA this call remains unverified. CDR3 length: 15 amino acids. Germline CDR1 is MGHDK and CDR2 is SYGVNS. This CDR3 reads CASSGMTGAGNTIYF.

This chain joins TRBV7-9 and TRBJ1-4. CDR3 length: 16 residues. Germline V CDR1 and CDR2: SEHNR, FQNEAQ (reference sequence). The CDR3 sequence is CASSSRSGKPNEKLFF.

J is TRBJ2-1 and V is TRBV5-4; TCRdb selects TRBD1, and the lack of DNA leaves this call unchecked. The CDR3 is 16 amino acids. Germline lookup yields CDR1 SGHNT and CDR2 YYREEE (reference sequence). CDR3 region: CDSSLRTGGSYNEQFF.